This T cell receptor (beta chain) was retrieved from a study of T cell responses to AZD1222 COVID-19 vaccine. Broader study findings: White British ancestry dominated among donors, who included more females, and clonal diversity was possibly underestimated. Repertoires were obtained only post-peak T cell response. Baseline seropositivity characterized only six or seven AZD1222 recipients.

Clones were sequenced by immunoSEQ multiplex PCR, and TCRdb holds only the in-frame ones, with some missing. This table holds tens of thousands of clones, roughly four fifths found once. The V end lost 10 bases, the J end lost 2 bases, and 17 bases lay between the germline ends. The CDR3 contains 15 residues. Germline loops: CDR1 MNHEY, CDR2 SVGAGI. With regard to this clone: Antigen specificity is unknown.

The sample in question was peripheral blood, obtained on day 0 of AZD1222 vaccination. The origin of this receptor is an adult in good health. The V call is TRBV6-5, the J call TRBJ2-2; possible D gene TRBD2, 6 bases. The CDR3 DNA is TGTGCCATCCCTCGGACTACCCAAAACACCGGGGAGCTGTTTTTT. It codes for CAIPRTTQNTGELFF.